Listed below are T cell receptor beta chains from one sample, sequenced in a study of T cell responses to AZD1222 COVID-19 vaccine. Data came from immunoSEQ multiplex PCR; TCRdb stores just in-frame clones and leaves some out. The sample shows about 130,000 clones, roughly nine tenths of them seen only once. Source: peripheral blood, taken on day 0 of AZD1222 vaccination. These receptors were taken from an adult in good health. CDR3s include the opening cysteine and the closing phenylalanine or tryptophan. The order of the fields is V gene, clone size, J gene, D gene, CDR3 protein, CDR3 DNA. A D gene is named only where the DNA matches it firmly. Size is omitted from some rows. Given values are once, few, many or a class for expanded clones.

V gene: TRBV6-2/TRBV6-3
clone size: few
J gene: TRBJ2-1
D gene: .
CDR3 protein: CASSYYANEQFF
CDR3 DNA: TGTGCCAGCAGTTACTACGCAAATGAGCAGTTCTTC

V gene: TRBV2
clone size: .
J gene: TRBJ2-6
D gene: .
CDR3 protein: CASSVYRAGANVLTF
CDR3 DNA: TGTGCCAGCAGTGTTTACAGGGCTGGGGCCAACGTCCTGACTTTC

V gene: TRBV5-1
clone size: once
J gene: TRBJ1-2
D gene: .
CDR3 protein: CASSYESGYGYTF
CDR3 DNA: TGCGCCAGCAGCTACGAATCAGGCTATGGCTACACCTTC

V gene: TRBV3-1/TRBV3-2
clone size: .
J gene: TRBJ1-4
D gene: .
CDR3 protein: CASSPRGLNEKLFF
CDR3 DNA: TGTGCCAGCAGCCCCCGGGGTCTAAATGAAAAACTGTTTTTT

V gene: TRBV29-1
clone size: .
J gene: TRBJ1-2
D gene: TRBD1
CDR3 protein: CSVTGGLGGYTF
CDR3 DNA: TGCAGCGTCACAGGGGGATTGGGTGGCTACACCTTC

V gene: TRBV5-1
clone size: .
J gene: TRBJ2-5
D gene: TRBD1
CDR3 protein: CASRPTGNYQETQYF
CDR3 DNA: TGCGCCAGTCGCCCGACAGGGAACTACCAAGAGACCCAGTACTTC

V gene: TRBV2
clone size: .
J gene: TRBJ2-5
D gene: .
CDR3 protein: CASTGEETQYF
CDR3 DNA: TGTGCCAGCACGGGAGAAGAGACCCAGTACTTC

V gene: TRBV6-5
clone size: .
J gene: TRBJ2-2
D gene: .
CDR3 protein: CASSRKASGTGELFF
CDR3 DNA: TGTGCCAGCAGTCGGAAAGCGTCCGGCACCGGGGAGCTGTTTTTT

V gene: TRBV5-8
clone size: .
J gene: TRBJ1-4
D gene: .
CDR3 protein: CASSLGRTATNEKLFF
CDR3 DNA: TGTGCCAGCAGCTTGGGGCGGACAGCAACTAATGAAAAACTGTTTTTT

V gene: TRBV5-4
clone size: .
J gene: TRBJ2-2
D gene: .
CDR3 protein: CASSLNVNTGELFF
CDR3 DNA: TGTGCCAGCAGCTTGAACGTGAACACCGGGGAGCTGTTTTTT

V gene: TRBV19
clone size: .
J gene: TRBJ1-2
D gene: .
CDR3 protein: CASTPGFNYGYTF
CDR3 DNA: TGTGCCAGTACCCCAGGGTTTAACTATGGCTACACCTTC

V gene: TRBV29-1
clone size: .
J gene: TRBJ1-1
D gene: .
CDR3 protein: CSVEDATNTEAFF
CDR3 DNA: TGCAGCGTTGAAGACGCAACGAACACTGAAGCTTTCTTT

V gene: TRBV5-8
clone size: .
J gene: TRBJ1-2
D gene: .
CDR3 protein: CASSRTAGYGYTF
CDR3 DNA: TGTGCCAGCAGCCGTACGGCTGGCTATGGCTACACCTTC

V gene: TRBV9
clone size: once
J gene: TRBJ1-2
D gene: .
CDR3 protein: CASSVAPQETAQNYGYTF
CDR3 DNA: TGTGCCAGCAGCGTAGCCCCCCAGGAAACAGCACAGAACTATGGCTACACCTTC

V gene: TRBV10-2
clone size: few
J gene: TRBJ1-6
D gene: .
CDR3 protein: CASSESGERTPLHF
CDR3 DNA: TGCGCCAGCAGTGAGTCGGGGGAACGGACACCCCTCCACTTT

V gene: TRBV7-7
clone size: .
J gene: TRBJ2-2
D gene: TRBD2
CDR3 protein: CASSLAGVGTGELFF
CDR3 DNA: TGTGCTAGCAGCTTAGCGGGTGTAGGCACCGGGGAGCTGTTTTTT

V gene: TRBV5-1
clone size: .
J gene: TRBJ2-3
D gene: .
CDR3 protein: CASSSVDSSDTQYF
CDR3 DNA: TGCGCCAGCAGCTCTGTGGACTCATCAGATACGCAGTATTTT

V gene: TRBV7-9
clone size: once
J gene: TRBJ2-3
D gene: .
CDR3 protein: CASSLGTLPDTQYF
CDR3 DNA: TGTGCCAGCAGCTTGGGGACATTACCAGATACGCAGTATTTT

V gene: TRBV7-3
clone size: .
J gene: TRBJ2-7
D gene: TRBD1
CDR3 protein: CASSFGTGGEQYF
CDR3 DNA: TGTGCCAGCAGCTTCGGGACAGGTGGCGAGCAGTACTTC

V gene: TRBV4-3
clone size: .
J gene: TRBJ1-5
D gene: .
CDR3 protein: CASSQDRGNWQPQHF
CDR3 DNA: TGCGCCAGCAGCCAAGATCGGGGGAATTGGCAGCCCCAGCATTTT

V gene: TRBV5-4
clone size: .
J gene: TRBJ1-2
D gene: .
CDR3 protein: CASSPGRNYGYTF
CDR3 DNA: TGTGCCAGCAGTCCGGGACGGAACTATGGCTACACCTTC

V gene: TRBV30
clone size: .
J gene: TRBJ1-3
D gene: .
CDR3 protein: CAWSVRWGGGNTIYF
CDR3 DNA: TGTGCCTGGAGTGTACGTTGGGGGGGAGGAAACACCATATATTTT

V gene: TRBV29-1
clone size: .
J gene: TRBJ2-3
D gene: TRBD1
CDR3 protein: CSGDTGGWTDTQYF
CDR3 DNA: TGCAGCGGTGACACAGGGGGCTGGACAGATACGCAGTATTTT

V gene: TRBV5-1
clone size: .
J gene: TRBJ1-2
D gene: .
CDR3 protein: CASSFPGGDGYTF
CDR3 DNA: TGCGCCAGCAGCTTTCCGGGAGGGGATGGCTACACCTTC

V gene: TRBV5-5
clone size: .
J gene: TRBJ2-3
D gene: .
CDR3 protein: CASSLGGIHTQYF
CDR3 DNA: TGTGCCAGCAGCTTGGGAGGAATCCATACGCAGTATTTT

V gene: TRBV27
clone size: .
J gene: TRBJ2-5
D gene: .
CDR3 protein: CASSLGGRTRETQYF
CDR3 DNA: TGTGCCAGCAGTTTAGGCGGCAGGACACGGGAGACCCAGTACTTC

V gene: TRBV5-5
clone size: .
J gene: TRBJ1-2
D gene: TRBD1
CDR3 protein: CASSPGQGDYGYTF
CDR3 DNA: TGTGCCAGCAGCCCGGGACAGGGGGACTATGGCTACACCTTC

V gene: TRBV18
clone size: .
J gene: TRBJ1-1
D gene: TRBD1
CDR3 protein: CASSPWTGTNTEAFF
CDR3 DNA: TGTGCCAGCTCACCGTGGACAGGGACGAACACTGAAGCTTTCTTT

V gene: TRBV2
clone size: .
J gene: TRBJ1-3
D gene: .
CDR3 protein: CASSVLAYGAGNTIYF
CDR3 DNA: TGTGCCAGCAGTGTCTTGGCTTATGGGGCTGGAAACACCATATATTTT

V gene: TRBV27
clone size: .
J gene: TRBJ2-1
D gene: TRBD2
CDR3 protein: CASSPLAGGQDEQFF
CDR3 DNA: TGTGCCAGCAGTCCACTAGCGGGGGGGCAGGATGAGCAGTTCTTC

V gene: TRBV30
clone size: .
J gene: TRBJ1-5
D gene: .
CDR3 protein: CAWRGSGDQPQHF
CDR3 DNA: TGTGCCTGGAGGGGTTCCGGGGATCAGCCCCAGCATTTT

V gene: TRBV25-1
clone size: .
J gene: TRBJ1-4
D gene: .
CDR3 protein: CASSEQGLNEKLFF
CDR3 DNA: TGTGCCAGCAGTGAACAGGGACTTAATGAAAAACTGTTTTTT

V gene: TRBV27
clone size: .
J gene: TRBJ2-1
D gene: TRBD2
CDR3 protein: CASSLTSGGGVVEQFF
CDR3 DNA: TGTGCCAGCAGTTTAACTTCTGGCGGGGGGGTGGTTGAGCAGTTCTTC

V gene: TRBV3-1/TRBV3-2
clone size: .
J gene: TRBJ1-4
D gene: .
CDR3 protein: CASRNNEKLFF
CDR3 DNA: TGTGCCAGCAGGAATAATGAAAAACTGTTTTTT

V gene: TRBV21-1
clone size: .
J gene: TRBJ2-7
D gene: .
CDR3 protein: CASSKEQGKPSYEQYF
CDR3 DNA: TGTGCCAGCAGCAAAGAACAGGGGAAACCCTCCTACGAGCAGTACTTC

V gene: TRBV30
clone size: .
J gene: TRBJ1-2
D gene: .
CDR3 protein: CAWWVGGYGYTF
CDR3 DNA: TGTGCCTGGTGGGTGGGAGGCTATGGCTACACCTTC

V gene: TRBV7-2
clone size: .
J gene: TRBJ2-7
D gene: .
CDR3 protein: CASSLGSGGSSHEQYF
CDR3 DNA: TGTGCCAGCAGCTTAGGTTCCGGGGGCAGTTCCCACGAGCAGTACTTC

V gene: TRBV23-1
clone size: few
J gene: TRBJ2-5
D gene: .
CDR3 protein: CASSQSKGLETQYF
CDR3 DNA: TGCGCCAGCAGTCAATCGAAGGGGTTGGAGACCCAGTACTTC

V gene: TRBV7-8
clone size: .
J gene: TRBJ1-4
D gene: TRBD1
CDR3 protein: CASSLESGQGAEKLFF
CDR3 DNA: TGTGCCAGCAGCTTAGAAAGCGGACAGGGGGCCGAAAAACTGTTTTTT

V gene: TRBV7-8
clone size: .
J gene: TRBJ2-1
D gene: .
CDR3 protein: CASSPYTSSYNERFF
CDR3 DNA: TGTGCCAGCAGCCCCTACACGAGCTCCTACAATGAGCGGTTCTTC

V gene: TRBV6-5
clone size: .
J gene: TRBJ2-7
D gene: TRBD1
CDR3 protein: CASRSRGRNSYEQYF
CDR3 DNA: TGTGCCAGCAGGTCCAGGGGGCGGAACTCCTACGAGCAGTACTTC

V gene: TRBV4-3
clone size: .
J gene: TRBJ1-5
D gene: .
CDR3 protein: CASSQDGGGDQPQHF
CDR3 DNA: TGCGCCAGCAGCCAAGATGGGGGGGGCGATCAGCCCCAGCATTTT

V gene: TRBV5-1
clone size: .
J gene: TRBJ1-4
D gene: .
CDR3 protein: CANAESATNEKLFF
CDR3 DNA: TGCGCCAACGCGGAGAGCGCAACTAATGAAAAACTGTTTTTT

V gene: TRBV12-5
clone size: once
J gene: TRBJ2-2
D gene: .
CDR3 protein: CASGLGERWELFF
CDR3 DNA: TGTGCTAGTGGTTTGGGAGAGAGATGGGAGCTGTTTTTT

V gene: TRBV7-2
clone size: .
J gene: TRBJ1-4
D gene: .
CDR3 protein: CASSERQGEKLFF
CDR3 DNA: TGTGCCAGCAGCGAAAGGCAGGGGGAAAAACTGTTTTTT

V gene: TRBV10-3
clone size: .
J gene: TRBJ1-6
D gene: .
CDR3 protein: CAIRRDNSPLHF
CDR3 DNA: TGTGCCATCCGGAGGGATAATTCACCCCTCCACTTT

V gene: TRBV7-9
clone size: .
J gene: TRBJ1-2
D gene: .
CDR3 protein: CASSLALVGVYYGYTF
CDR3 DNA: TGTGCCAGCAGCTTAGCTCTCGTAGGCGTATACTATGGCTACACCTTC

V gene: TRBV29-1
clone size: .
J gene: TRBJ1-2
D gene: TRBD1
CDR3 protein: CSILTGGNGYTF
CDR3 DNA: TGCAGCATCCTGACAGGGGGCAATGGCTACACCTTC

V gene: TRBV18
clone size: .
J gene: TRBJ1-4
D gene: .
CDR3 protein: CASSPVETELFF
CDR3 DNA: TGTGCCAGCTCACCCGTGGAGACGGAACTGTTTTTT